The 22 T cell receptor beta chains listed next were all sequenced from one sample in a study of blood T cell repertoires in COVID-19. Measured with immunoSEQ multiplex PCR; TCRdb has only the in-frame clones, and not every one. In the table there are roughly 370,000 clones, 87% of which are singletons. Sequencing used PBMCs or T cells enriched from blood (not recorded which). Receptors originate from a woman aged 45-65 years who had recovered from COVID-19.

The rearrangement joins TRBV28 to TRBJ1-6, with D maybe TRBD1 (5 bases). V lost 6 bases, J lost 2 bases, and 17 bases lay in between. Per the germline V gene, CDR1 is MDHEN and CDR2 is SYDVKM. CDR3 size: 17 residues. The CDR3 is CASRTRDSETYNSPLHF. In DNA, the CDR3 is TGTGCCAGCAGAACCCGAGACAGTGAAACCTATAATTCACCCCTCCACTTT.

This clone was detected only a few times. V and J are TRBV24-1 and TRBJ1-3; D unresolved. Trimming took 2 bases from V and 1 from J, leaving 11 bases between them. The CDR3 spans 16 residues. CDR1 and CDR2 from the germline V gene are KGHDR and SFDVKD. CDR3 in DNA: TGTGCCACCAGTGATTCGGGAGCGCTATCTGGAAACACCATATATTTT. Its translation: CATSDSGALSGNTIYF.

The chain employs TRBV25-1 and TRBJ1-6, with a weak D call TRBD1 (5 bases). Per the germline V gene, CDR1 is MGHDK and CDR2 is SYGVNS. The CDR3 length is 14 residues. V was shortened by 7 bases and J by 0 bases, with 7 bases between the two germline ends. The CDR3 spells CASKDSSYNSPLHF. The CDR3 DNA follows: TGTGCCAGCAAAGACAGCTCCTATAATTCACCCCTCCACTTT. Supplemented by reference TRBV25-1 and TRBJ1-6, the full variable domain reads EADIYQTPRYLVIGTGKKITLECSQTMGHDKMYWYQQDPGMELHLIHYSYGVNSTEKGDLSSESTVSRIRTEHFPLTLESARPSHTSQYLCASKDSSYNSPLHFGNGTRLTVT.

The J gene is TRBJ2-5, the V gene TRBV25-1; D is unclear. The germline V gene encodes CDR1 MGHDK and CDR2 SYGVNS. Trimming cost V 5 bases and J 2 bases, with 21 bases left between them. This CDR3 region has 17 residues. The DNA for the CDR3 is TGTGCCAGCAGTCGAAATCCCGGGTCCCGCTCACAAGAGACCCAGTACTTC. This codes for CASSRNPGSRSQETQYF.

V is TRBV15 and J is TRBJ2-6; 8 bases agree with TRBD1. V lost 4 bases and J lost 5; bases outside the gene matches: 7. This CDR3 contains 16 residues. CDR1 and CDR2 from the germline V gene are LNHNV and YYDKDF (reference sequence). The CDR3 DNA sequence: TGTGCCACCAGCACCTCCGACAGGGGAAGGGCCAACGTCCTGACTTTC. Translation gives CATSTSDRGRANVLTF.

The CDR3 sequence is CASSHSWFPDQPQHF. CDR3 nucleotides: TGCGCCAGCAGCCACTCCTGGTTTCCGGATCAGCCCCAGCATTTT. This chain links TRBV4-1 with TRBJ1-5, with no clear D. V lost 3 bases and J lost 5, with 14 bases in between. CDR3 length: 15 residues. Germline V gene data show CDR1 as MGHRA and CDR2 as YSYEKL.

This clone was detected once. The chain joins TRBV24-1 to TRBJ1-5, with 7 nucleotides matching TRBD1. Per the germline V gene, CDR1 is KGHDR and CDR2 is SFDVKD. CDR3 size: 15 residues. J lost 5 bases, V lost 3 bases, and 6 bases had no gene match. DNA of the CDR3: TGTGCCACCAGTGATGTTCGGGACAGTCATCAGCCCCAGCATTTT. It encodes CATSDVRDSHQPQHF.

The V call is TRBV7-8, the J call TRBJ2-1; D not certain. V lost 2 bases and J 3 bases, leaving 8 bases between the germline ends. The CDR3 sequence is 14 residues long. Germline V lookup: CDR1 SGHVS, CDR2 FQNEAQ. CDR3 nucleotide sequence: TGTGCCAGCAGCTTAACATACTACTACAATGAGCAGTTCTTC. It translates to CASSLTYYYNEQFF. Variable domain in full (rest from reference TRBV7-8 and TRBJ2-1): GAGVSQSPRYKVAKRGQDVALRCDPISGHVSLFWYQQALGQGPEFLTYFQNEAQLDKSGLPSDRFFAERPEGSVSTLKIQRTQQEDSAVYLCASSLTYYYNEQFFGPGTRLTVL.

V gene TRBV4-1 combines with J gene TRBJ2-7; weak D call: TRBD1 (5 bases). Germline-derived CDR1 and CDR2 are MGHRA and YSYEKL. Between the trimmed V and J ends, which lost 0 bases and 7 bases, there was a span of 16 bases. This CDR3 has 15 residues. The CDR3 here is CASSQDTRQTEEQYF. The CDR3 nucleotides are TGCGCCAGCAGCCAAGATACTCGACAGACCGAGGAGCAGTACTTC.

The sample holds one count of this clone. This sequence joins TRBV5-1 and TRBJ1-1, with D tentatively TRBD1 (5 bases). V lost 0 bases, J lost 11 bases, and 14 bases lay in between. Germline-derived CDR1 and CDR2 are SGHRS and YFSETQ. There are 13 residues in the CDR3. The CDR3 bases are TGCGCCAGCAGCTTGGAGGGGCCAGCCTTGGCTTTCTTT. Protein: CASSLEGPALAFF.

This chain links TRBV7-8 with TRBJ1-1; 7 bases agree with TRBD1. The CDR3 length is 14 residues. V lost 8 bases to trimming and J lost 4 bases; unmatched junction nucleotides: 10. Looked up from germline, CDR1 is SGHVS and CDR2 is FQNEAQ. The CDR3 DNA is TGTGCCAGCTCTCTGACAGGGCGTGTCACTGAAGCTTTCTTT. Its protein product is CASSLTGRVTEAFF.

The J gene is TRBJ1-2, the V gene TRBV5-4, with D unresolved. The length of the CDR3 is 13 residues. Between the trimmed V and J ends, which lost 6 bases and 4 bases, there was a span of 13 bases. Germline V CDR1 and CDR2: SGHNT, YYREEE (reference sequence). CDR3 in amino acids: CASTDPPGYGYTF. The CDR3 DNA is TGTGCCAGCACCGACCCCCCGGGCTATGGCTACACCTTC.

A word on this clone: At one end, the junction sequence differs from germline, possibly due to a read error. The chain is built from TRBV7-7 and TRBJ1-1; 7 positions agree with TRBD1. The CDR3 consists of 21 residues. Germline V CDR1 and CDR2: SSHAT, FNYEAQ (reference sequence). The CDR3 sequence is CASSQTEGTALISPRGTEAFF. The CDR3 coding sequence is TGTGCTAGCAGCCAGACGGAAGGGACAGCTTTAATCAGTCCCCGGGGAACTGAAGCTTTCTTT.

The V call is TRBV27, the J call TRBJ1-6, with D perhaps matching TRBD1 (5 bases). This CDR3 comprises 14 residues. Germline V lookup: CDR1 MNHEY, CDR2 SMNVEV (reference sequence). V was shortened by 5 bases and J by 7 bases, with 12 bases between the two germline ends. The CDR3 sequence: CASSQGGRNSPLHF. The CDR3 nucleotides read TGTGCCAGCAGTCAGGGAGGCCGGAATTCACCCCTCCACTTT.

This chain connects TRBV6-5 to TRBJ2-4; TRBD2 matches 13 bases. The length of the CDR3 is 15 residues. Germline CDR1 reads MNHEY; CDR2 reads SVGAGI. V lost 8 bases, J lost 5 bases, and 6 bases stayed unmatched. CDR3 bases: TGTGCCAGCCTCCGGGGGACTAGCGGGGAAAACATTCAGTACTTC. Protein: CASLRGTSGENIQYF.

V usage is TRBV21-1 and J usage is TRBJ1-1; the tabulated D call, TRBD1, remains unverified against the DNA. TRBV21-1 is a listed pseudogene. The CDR3 loop spans 15 amino acids. Here the CDR3 reads CASSKDSAGGTEAFF. The CDR3 DNA is TGTGCCAGCAGCAAAGATTCCGCAGGGGGCACTGAAGCTTTCTTT.

This rearrangement joins TRBV20-1 to TRBJ2-1; possibly TRBD1 for D (6 bases). This CDR3 has 14 amino acids. The germline V and J ends were trimmed by 3 bases and 5 bases, with 14 bases remaining between them. Germline CDR1 DFQATT, CDR2 SNEGSKA (reference sequence). The CDR3 nucleotides read TGCAGTGCTAGTCAGGGGTTAGGGCACAATGAGCAGTTCTTC. It specifies CSASQGLGHNEQFF.

This clone was counted a few times. The chain has TRBV19 and TRBJ2-2; a possible D gene is TRBD1 (6 bases). Germline V gives CDR1 LNHDA, CDR2 SQIVND (reference sequence). This CDR3 region has 15 residues. V was cut by 4 bases and J by 8 bases, with 17 bases left in between. The CDR3 DNA follows: TGTGCCAGTAGTAGGGAGTACAGGGCGACTGGGGAGCTGTTTTTT. This gives the protein CASSREYRATGELFF. Based on the CDR3 plus reference TRBV19 and TRBJ2-2, the full variable domain is DGGITQSPKYLFRKEGQNVTLSCEQNLNHDAMYWYRQDPGQGLRLIYYSQIVNDFQKGDIAEGYSVSREKKESFPLTVTSAQKNPTAFYLCASSREYRATGELFFGEGSRLTVL.

A note on this clone: As the CDR3 is not closed by the conserved phenylalanine or tryptophan, this likely results from a read error. The limits of the CDR3 on the DNA are not certain, so only TCRdb's listed CDR3 is given. This chain joins TRBV29-1 and TRBJ2-7; the table calls TRBD1, which could not be checked here. Per germline, CDR1 SQVTM and CDR2 ANQGSEA. The CDR3 region is 10 residues in length, termini included. The CDR3 reads CSVVEGTGLS.

The V gene is TRBV10-3, the J gene TRBJ1-2; the D gene is possibly TRBD1 (6 bases). The CDR3 spans 14 residues. V gave up 4 bases and J gave up 2 bases, with 11 bases separating them. The germline V gene has CDR1 ENHRY and CDR2 SYGVKD. The CDR3 DNA sequence: TGTGCCATCAGTGGGTCTACAGGGAACTATGGCTACACCTTC. Its protein is CAISGSTGNYGYTF.

The chain is built from TRBV7-9 and TRBJ2-3, with D possibly matching TRBD1 (5 bases). The length of the CDR3 is 14 residues. Germline assignment: CDR1 SEHNR and CDR2 FQNEAQ (reference sequence). The ends were cut back, 6 bases at V and 0 bases at J, with 10 bases in the middle. The CDR3 region has the DNA TGTGCCAGCAGGACAGCCACTAGCACAGATACGCAGTATTTT. Its protein is CASRTATSTDTQYF.

The chain's CDR3 is CASTPTGERGGLGEQFF. Here the CDR3 DNA reads TGTGCCAGCACCCCCACGGGGGAGCGGGGGGGCCTGGGAGAGCAGTTCTTC. The V call is TRBV2, the J call TRBJ2-1, with TRBD2 identical over 10 bases. This CDR3 is 17 amino acids long. Germline V gives CDR1 SNHLY, CDR2 FYNNEI. The V segment lost 7 bases and the J segment 10 bases; nucleotides outside the gene matches: 19.